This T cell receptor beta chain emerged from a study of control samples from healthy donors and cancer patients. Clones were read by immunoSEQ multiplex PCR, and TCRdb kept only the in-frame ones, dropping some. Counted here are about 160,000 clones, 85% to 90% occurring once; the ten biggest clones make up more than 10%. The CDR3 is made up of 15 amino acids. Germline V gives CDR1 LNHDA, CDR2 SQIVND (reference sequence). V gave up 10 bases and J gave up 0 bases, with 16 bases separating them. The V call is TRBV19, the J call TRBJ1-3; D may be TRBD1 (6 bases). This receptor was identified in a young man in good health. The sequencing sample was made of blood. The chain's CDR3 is CATRRDRISGNTIYF. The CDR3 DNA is TGTGCCACCAGACGTGACAGGATCTCTGGAAACACCATATATTTT. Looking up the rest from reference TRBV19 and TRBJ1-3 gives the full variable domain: DGGITQSPKYLFRKEGQNVTLSCEQNLNHDAMYWYRQDPGQGLRLIYYSQIVNDFQKGDIAEGYSVSREKKESFPLTVTSAQKNPTAFYLCATRRDRISGNTIYFGEGSWLTVV.